One and the same sample provided the 19 T cell receptor beta chains below, sequenced in a study of identical twins. TCRdb independently ran MiXCR on the 5' RACE reads; one entry per CDR3 protein. This repertoire shows around 450,000 distinct CDR3 sequences, approximately 14% found once; its top ten account for around 0.52%. These same records also appear under a second study, on yellow fever vaccine responses in identical twins.

Sequencing was performed on CD4+ T cells sorted from blood. Every receptor here comes from a woman younger than 35 in good health.

This clonotype has a handful of counts. The rearrangement joins TRBV5-1 to TRBJ2-5, with TRBD2 identical over 9 bases. The CDR3 is 15 residues long. Germline values: CDR1 SGHRS, CDR2 YFSETQ. J lost 5 bases, V lost 0 bases, and 5 bases had no gene match. CDR3: CASSLEVSGSETQYF. CDR3 bases: TGCGCCAGCAGCTTGGAGGTTAGCGGGAGTGAGACCCAGTACTTC.

This clonotype occurred a few times. J is TRBJ2-3 and V is TRBV11-2; 7 bases align to TRBD1. With V trimmed by 1 base and J by 0 bases, 4 bases remained unmatched. CDR1 is SGHAT, CDR2 FQNNGV, per germline. The CDR3 has 16 amino acids. CDR3 DNA sequence: TGTGCCAGCAGCTTAGTTAGACAGGGTAGCACAGATACGCAGTATTTT. Protein product: CASSLVRQGSTDTQYF.

This clonotype was counted many times. The rearrangement links TRBV19 to TRBJ2-2; D perhaps matches TRBD2 (6 bases). The V gene lost 9 bases and the J gene lost 2 bases, with 13 bases spanning the gap. In germline, CDR1 is LNHDA, CDR2 SQIVND (reference sequence). The CDR3 extends over 14 amino acids. Here the CDR3 reads CASSRDSNTGELFF. CDR3 in DNA: TGTGCCAGCAGCAGGGACTCCAACACCGGGGAGCTGTTTTTT.

This clonotype was observed a few times. The gene calls are TRBV20-1 and TRBJ2-2; D not resolved. In germline, CDR1 is DFQATT, CDR2 SNEGSKA (reference sequence). V gave up 0 bases and J gave up 1 base, with 6 bases separating them. CDR3 length: 14 residues. CDR3 DNA: TGCAGTGCTAGAGACCCGGGGAACACCGGGGAGCTGTTTTTT. This gives the protein CSARDPGNTGELFF.

This sequence joins TRBV4-3 and TRBJ2-1, with 7 bases fitting TRBD2. The length of the CDR3 is 16 residues. CDR1 is LGHNA and CDR2 is YSLEER in the germline V gene. Trimming cost V 0 bases and J 9 bases; bases outside gene matches: 11. DNA of the CDR3: TGCGCCAGCAGCCAAGAAGGGCGGGACTACTACGCTGAGCAGTTCTTC. It translates to CASSQEGRDYYAEQFF.

This chain links TRBV10-3 with TRBJ1-4; D is ambiguous. Trimming took off 0 bases at V and 4 bases at J, with 15 bases between the two ends. In germline, CDR1 is ENHRY, CDR2 SYGVKD. The CDR3 has 17 amino acids. The DNA for the CDR3 is TGTGCCATCAGTGAGTCTTTGCACACAAAGGGTAATGAAAAACTGTTTTTT. Amino acids: CAISESLHTKGNEKLFF.

The chain employs TRBV5-1 and TRBJ2-7; D unclear. The CDR3 is made up of 15 amino acids. V lost 3 bases and J 6 bases, leaving 19 bases between the germline ends. Germline values: CDR1 SGHRS, CDR2 YFSETQ. The chain's CDR3 is CASSSIGPEASEQYF. The DNA for the CDR3 is TGCGCCAGCAGCTCCATCGGCCCAGAAGCAAGCGAGCAGTACTTC. The entire variable domain, with the rest obtained from reference TRBV5-1 and TRBJ2-7, is as follows: KAGVTQTPRYLIKTRGQQVTLSCSPISGHRSVSWYQQTPGQGLQFLFEYFSETQRNKGNFPGRFSGRQFSNSRSEMNVSTLELGDSALYLCASSSIGPEASEQYFGPGTRLTVT.

This chain uses TRBV4-2 with TRBJ2-2; 10 nucleotides match TRBD2. V shed 0 bases and J 5 bases; nucleotides not matched to a gene: 9. CDR1 is LGHNA, CDR2 YNFKEQ, per germline. CDR3 length: 18 residues. The CDR3 sequence: CASSQEPPSGGNTGELFF. The CDR3 DNA sequence: TGTGCCAGCAGCCAAGAGCCTCCTAGCGGGGGTAATACCGGGGAGCTGTTTTTT.

This clonotype was seen a handful of times. The DNA of the CDR3 is TGTGCCAGCAGCCTTTTGGCCGGCAACGAGCAGTACTTC. The encoded protein is CASSLLAGNEQYF. V usage is TRBV3-1 and J usage is TRBJ2-7, with D hard to call. The V and J ends lost 4 bases and 5 bases respectively, with 12 bases between them. This CDR3 is built from 13 residues. CDR1 and CDR2 from the germline V gene are LGHDT and YNNKEL (reference sequence).

J is TRBJ1-1 and V is TRBV12-5; D remains ambiguous. CDR1 is LGHNT and CDR2 is FRNRAP in the germline V gene. The CDR3 spans 14 residues. The V gene lost 2 bases and the J gene lost 1 base, with 8 bases spanning the gap. CDR3 region: CASGLSYRNTEAFF. The CDR3 DNA sequence: TGTGCTAGTGGTTTGAGTTACAGGAACACTGAAGCTTTCTTT.

J is TRBJ2-7 and V is TRBV16; D is uncertain. Per germline, CDR1 KGHSY and CDR2 FQNENV. V lost 0 bases and J lost 1, with 4 bases in between. The CDR3 contains 13 residues. The CDR3 region has the DNA TGTGCCAGCAGCCAATCATGGTCCTACGAGCAGTACTTC. Protein sequence: CASSQSWSYEQYF.

This chain joins TRBV24-1 and TRBJ2-1; D is ambiguous. CDR3 length: 16 residues. The germline V gene encodes CDR1 KGHDR and CDR2 SFDVKD. Trimming stripped 3 bases from V and 0 bases from J, with 11 bases between. The CDR3: CATSDQTDSSYNEQFF. The CDR3 coding sequence is TGTGCCACCAGTGATCAAACAGATAGCTCCTACAATGAGCAGTTCTTC.

This sequence joins TRBV6-1 and TRBJ2-7, with TRBD2 as a possible D gene (6 bases). The CDR3 contains 14 residues. V shed 6 bases and J shed 7 bases, with 19 bases lying between them. The germline CDR1 and CDR2 sequences are MNHNS and SASEGT. The CDR3 region has the DNA TGTGCCAGCAGACGCGGGATTACCTTTTGGGAGCAGTACTTC. Translation gives CASRRGITFWEQYF.

The V and J genes are TRBV7-2 and TRBJ1-1; D remains ambiguous. CDR3 length equals 15 residues. The V gene lost 6 bases and the J gene lost 4 bases, with 18 bases spanning the gap. Germline V gene sequence: CDR1 SGHTA, CDR2 FQGNSA. CDR3 nucleotide sequence: TGTGCCAGCAGTCGAAGGGTACGGGGTTTCACTGAAGCTTTCTTT. Protein sequence: CASSRRVRGFTEAFF.

Only a few counts were recorded for this clonotype. The chain has TRBV7-2 and TRBJ2-7; D not resolved. The germline V gene encodes CDR1 SGHTA and CDR2 FQGNSA. The CDR3 is made up of 14 amino acids. V lost 5 bases, J lost 0 bases, and 11 bases lay in between. In nucleotides, the CDR3 is TGTGCCAGCAGCCGAGACTGGAGCTCCTACGAGCAGTACTTC. Translation gives CASSRDWSSYEQYF.

For this clonotype: A much larger clone lies a single base off, so this may be a read error. The rearrangement joins TRBV24-1 to TRBJ2-7; 9 nucleotides match TRBD1. Germline V CDR1 and CDR2: KGHDR, SFDVKD. The CDR3 extends over 16 amino acids. The CDR3 DNA is TGTGCCACCAGTGATTCTGGGACAGGGAGCTCCAACGAGCAGTACTTC. It codes for CATSDSGTGSSNEQYF.

This clonotype was picked up a small number of times. This chain joins TRBV4-3 and TRBJ2-7; TRBD1 is a possible D gene (6 bases). Per germline, CDR1 LGHNA and CDR2 YSLEER. CDR3 size: 17 residues. V was cut by 1 base and J by 2 bases, with 18 bases left in between. The CDR3 here is CASSQAVLGASTYEQYF. The CDR3 DNA is TGCGCCAGCAGCCAAGCGGTCTTGGGGGCTTCAACCTACGAGCAGTACTTC.

The chain has TRBV5-1 and TRBJ1-1; 10 nucleotides agree with TRBD1. V was clipped by 4 bases and J by 5 bases; unmatched bases: 5. Germline loops: CDR1 SGHRS, CDR2 YFSETQ. This CDR3 has 14 residues. The CDR3 region has the DNA TGCGCCAGCAGCCGAGGGACAGGGGAGACTGAAGCTTTCTTT. It translates to CASSRGTGETEAFF.

J is TRBJ2-7 and V is TRBV20-1, with a possible D match to TRBD2 (6 bases). This CDR3 is built from 15 residues. V lost 0 bases, J lost 3 bases, and 15 bases lay in between. Per germline, CDR1 DFQATT and CDR2 SNEGSKA (reference sequence). The CDR3 DNA sequence: TGCAGTGCTAGAGATCGGAGGGTTTTCGGCTACGAGCAGTACTTC. It codes for CSARDRRVFGYEQYF.